These 4 T cell receptor beta chains originate from one sample sequenced in a study of neurological immune-mediated disorders. TCRdb fed the 5' RACE reads into MiXCR, producing one record per CDR3 protein. Here the sample spans roughly 56,000 distinct CDR3 sequences, over 9.5% being singletons. The material sequenced was PBMCs. The receptors here all came from a man aged 55 to 69 in good health.

In its sample, this clonotype was seen many times. J is TRBJ2-7 and V is TRBV4-2, with unresolved D. This CDR3 is 13 amino acids long. Trimming stripped 1 base from V and 2 bases from J, with 6 bases between. Germline-derived CDR1 and CDR2 are LGHNA and YNFKEQ. The CDR3 nucleotides read TGTGCCAGCAGCCAAGGCGAGACCTACGAGCAGTACTTC. Translating it yields CASSQGETYEQYF.

In its sample, this clonotype was seen many times. V usage is TRBV11-2 and J usage is TRBJ1-6, with D possibly matching TRBD1 (5 bases). The germline V gene encodes CDR1 SGHAT and CDR2 FQNNGV. V gave up 1 base and J gave up 5 bases, with 18 bases separating them. The CDR3 has 18 amino acids. The CDR3 is CASSLVGWGNTHNSPLHF. The CDR3 DNA follows: TGTGCCAGCAGCTTAGTGGGTTGGGGGAACACCCATAATTCACCCCTCCACTTT. The whole variable domain, filled in from reference TRBV11-2 and TRBJ1-6, reads EAGVAQSPRYKIIEKRQSVAFWCNPISGHATLYWYQQILGQGPKLLIQFQNNGVVDDSQLPKDRFSAERLKGVDSTLKIQPAKLEDSAVYLCASSLVGWGNTHNSPLHFGNGTRLTVT.

This clonotype has ten or more counts. The chain employs TRBV7-8 and TRBJ1-2; 7 nucleotides align to TRBD1. V was pared by 1 base and J by 0 bases, with 8 bases of the junction left unmatched. The CDR3 has 17 amino acids. Germline CDR1 and CDR2: SGHVS and FQNEAQ. As DNA, the CDR3 is TGTGCCAGCAGCTTAGATGAGGGGGCGAGGGCTAACTATGGCTACACCTTC. This gives the protein CASSLDEGARANYGYTF.

This clonotype occurred many times. The chain recombines TRBV28 with TRBJ1-2; possible D gene TRBD1, 5 bases. The CDR3 sequence is 18 residues long. Germline V CDR1 and CDR2: MDHEN, SYDVKM. V was shortened by 3 bases and J by 0 bases, with 20 bases between the two germline ends. CDR3 loop: CASSFPRGIDTSNYGYTF. The CDR3 nucleotides are TGTGCCAGCAGTTTTCCGAGGGGCATCGACACTTCTAACTATGGCTACACCTTC.